The 21 T cell receptor beta chains below all came from one sample that was sequenced in a study of T-cell reconstitution after alpha-beta-depleted transplantation in children. Unique molecular identifiers featured in how the TCRbeta library was prepared. A single record per CDR3 protein comes from TCRdb applying MiXCR to the PCR reads. The sample contains over 100,000 distinct CDR3 sequences, over 9% of which appear only once. This specimen consisted of PBMCs, obtained before TCRalphabeta/CD19-depleted stem cell transplant. These TCRs come from a boy between 2 and 15 years old with acute lymphoblastic leukemia, due to receive a stem cell transplant.

Here the CDR3 reads CASSLVQAGNTEAFF. As DNA, the CDR3 is TGCGCCAGCAGCTTGGTCCAGGCCGGGAACACTGAAGCTTTCTTT. The J gene is TRBJ1-1, the V gene TRBV5-1; no reliable D call. Germline V gene data show CDR1 as SGHRS and CDR2 as YFSETQ. This CDR3 is 15 amino acids long. The V and J ends lost 0 bases and 1 base respectively, with 10 bases between them.

This clonotype was counted a few times. The chain couples TRBV7-8 to TRBJ2-7, with no clear D. V was clipped by 2 bases and J by 4 bases, with 12 bases between them. The germline V gene has CDR1 SGHVS and CDR2 FQNEAQ. The CDR3 totals 14 residues. For the CDR3, the DNA is TGTGCCAGCAGCTTATATGCTGCCTTATACGAGCAGTACTTC. Protein sequence: CASSLYAALYEQYF.

At least ten counts were recorded for this clonotype. This sequence joins TRBV20-1 and TRBJ2-3, with D unclear. V was trimmed by 4 bases and J by 0 bases, leaving 20 bases between them. The germline CDR1 and CDR2 sequences are DFQATT and SNEGSKA (reference sequence). The CDR3 contains 17 residues. The CDR3 DNA sequence: TGCAGTGCTACTACACTCCCCCGGGTATCTAGCACAGATACGCAGTATTTT. It specifies CSATTLPRVSSTDTQYF.

In the case of this clonotype: A clone one base away is much larger, so this may be a read error. This chain connects TRBV2 to TRBJ2-3; D might be TRBD2 (5 bases). The CDR3 runs to 19 residues. The germline V gene has CDR1 SNHLY and CDR2 FYNNEI. CDR3: CTCARFLSRVDSGTDTQYF. DNA for the CDR3: TGTACCTGCGCGAGATTCCTATCTAGAGTAGATAGCGGCACAGATACGCAGTATTTT. Full variable domain (remainder filled in from reference TRBV2 and TRBJ2-3): EPEVTQTPSHQVTQMGQEVILRCVPISNHLYFYWYRQILGQKVEFLVSFYNNEISEKSEIFDDQFSVERPDGSNFTLKIRSTKLEDSAMYFCTCARFLSRVDSGTDTQYFGPGTRLTVL.

The genes are TRBV15 and TRBJ1-2, with D unresolved. Germline V gene lookup returns CDR1 LNHNV and CDR2 YYDKDF (reference sequence). V lost 5 bases and J 8 bases, leaving 21 bases between the germline ends. This CDR3 has 15 amino acids. The CDR3 protein is CATSSRRPWGGGYTF. In nucleotides, the CDR3 is TGTGCCACCAGCTCAAGGAGACCCTGGGGAGGAGGCTACACCTTC.

In this sample, this clonotype turned up many times. The chain is built from TRBV6-5 and TRBJ2-1; a possible D gene is TRBD1 (6 bases). This CDR3 contains 16 residues. V lost 5 bases to trimming and J lost 1 base, with 15 bases between them. Germline V lookup: CDR1 MNHEY, CDR2 SVGAGI. The CDR3 bases are TGTGCCAGCAGTAGGCGAGGCAGGGGATCCTACAATGAGCAGTTCTTC. It yields the protein CASSRRGRGSYNEQFF.

This clonotype occurred many times. The CDR3 DNA follows: TGTGCCAGCAGTTACCCCGGGATCCAAGAGACCCAGTACTTC. Translated: CASSYPGIQETQYF. The chain has TRBV6-5 and TRBJ2-5; maybe TRBD2 (5 bases). In germline, CDR1 is MNHEY, CDR2 SVGAGI. The CDR3 totals 14 residues. The V gene lost 2 bases and the J gene lost 1 base, with 8 bases spanning the gap.

This clonotype was recorded at least ten times. Here the CDR3 reads CASSVARGIQETQYF. The DNA for the CDR3 is TGTGCCAGCAGCGTAGCAAGGGGAATCCAAGAGACCCAGTACTTC. This rearrangement joins TRBV9 to TRBJ2-5, with a possible D match to TRBD1 (5 bases). The CDR3 contains 15 residues. V lost 0 bases and J lost 1, with 10 bases in between. Germline V gene sequence: CDR1 SGDLS, CDR2 YYNGEE.

The DNA for the CDR3 is TGTGCCAGCTCACCAAACAGGGGTCTGTTGAACACTGAAGCTTTCTTT. It codes for CASSPNRGLLNTEAFF. The rearrangement uses TRBV18 and TRBJ1-1; the match to TRBD1 covers 7 bases. The ends lost 2 bases at V and 0 bases at J; junction bases unmatched: 6. In germline, CDR1 is KGHSH, CDR2 LQKENI. The CDR3 covers 16 residues.

CDR3 nucleotides: TGTGCCAGCAGCCAATTGGGACAGGGGGCGAGGGCCAACGTCCTGACTTTC. Its protein is CASSQLGQGARANVLTF. The chain is built from TRBV16 and TRBJ2-6; 12 nucleotides match TRBD1. Germline lookup yields CDR1 KGHSY and CDR2 FQNENV. The CDR3 loop spans 17 amino acids. V shed 1 base, J shed 5 bases, and the junction held 3 bases outside the gene matches.

This rearrangement joins TRBV5-4 to TRBJ2-1, with 8 bases matching TRBD1. Germline loops: CDR1 SGHNT, CDR2 YYREEE (reference sequence). This CDR3 region has 16 residues. V trimming: 2 bases; J trimming: 7 bases; junction bases outside the gene matches: 11. The CDR3 loop reads CASSFGRDRGRNEQFF. DNA for the CDR3: TGTGCCAGCAGCTTCGGTCGCGACAGGGGAAGGAATGAGCAGTTCTTC.

The chain carries TRBV28 and TRBJ2-1, with 7 bases that match TRBD2. V gave up 11 bases and J gave up 6 bases; unmatched junction bases: 4. This CDR3 spans 11 amino acids. CDR1 and CDR2 from the germline V gene are MDHEN and SYDVKM. The CDR3 is CAGQRGNEQFF. The CDR3 nucleotides read TGTGCCGGCCAGCGGGGCAATGAGCAGTTCTTC.

There are many counts of this clonotype. The chain has TRBV12-3 or TRBV12-4 and TRBJ1-1; D is perhaps TRBD1 (5 bases). The CDR3 has 16 amino acids. V gave up 0 bases and J gave up 1 base, with 12 bases separating them. The DNA of the CDR3 is TGTGCCAGCAGTTTAGCCAGGGCCAGAGGGAACACTGAAGCTTTCTTT. Its protein is CASSLARARGNTEAFF.

V usage is TRBV11-2 and J usage is TRBJ2-5, with TRBD1 as a possible D gene (6 bases). Trimming cost V 3 bases and J 5 bases, with 22 bases left between them. Germline lookup yields CDR1 SGHAT and CDR2 FQNNGV. CDR3 size: 17 residues. The CDR3 region is CASSFLSPQGWGETQYF. CDR3 nucleotides: TGTGCCAGCAGCTTTCTTTCGCCACAGGGATGGGGGGAGACCCAGTACTTC.

The CDR3 coding sequence is TGTGCCAGCAGTTTATCCAGACAGGGGTATAGTGAAGCTTTCTTT. Protein product: CASSLSRQGYSEAFF. J is TRBJ1-1 and V is TRBV12-3 or TRBV12-4, with TRBD1 matching over 8 bases. The CDR3 is made up of 15 amino acids. Unmatched junction bases numbered 9, after V lost 2 bases and J lost 7 bases.

The genes are TRBV4-1 and TRBJ2-1; the D is unclear. Trimming removed 0 bases from V and 6 bases from J, with 18 bases in between. CDR1 and CDR2 from the germline V gene are MGHRA and YSYEKL. CDR3 size: 17 residues. The DNA of the CDR3 is TGCGCCAGCAGCCAAGATGGTATTCGTTCAGGTGCCAATGAGCAGTTCTTC. Amino acids: CASSQDGIRSGANEQFF.

This clonotype was recorded at least ten times. V and J are TRBV12-3 or TRBV12-4 and TRBJ2-4; 7 nucleotides match TRBD2. The trim removed 6 bases at V and 3 bases at J, leaving 14 bases unmatched. The CDR3 length is 17 residues. CDR3: CASSQKGAGVGKNIQYF. The CDR3, as DNA: TGTGCCAGCAGCCAAAAAGGGGCGGGAGTTGGCAAAAACATTCAGTACTTC.

The chain links TRBV11-2 to TRBJ2-7; 9 nucleotides line up with TRBD2. J was trimmed by 3 bases and V by 0 bases; bases with no gene match: 9. The CDR3 consists of 17 residues. The germline gives CDR1 SGHAT, CDR2 FQNNGV. The CDR3 sequence: CASSLDPPLAGFYEQYF. CDR3 coding DNA: TGTGCCAGCAGCTTAGATCCTCCGCTAGCGGGGTTCTACGAGCAGTACTTC. The full variable domain, rest sourced from reference TRBV11-2 and TRBJ2-7, is EAGVAQSPRYKIIEKRQSVAFWCNPISGHATLYWYQQILGQGPKLLIQFQNNGVVDDSQLPKDRFSAERLKGVDSTLKIQPAKLEDSAVYLCASSLDPPLAGFYEQYFGPGTRLTVT.

This clonotype was seen only a few times. The V and J genes are TRBV20-1 and TRBJ2-3; 7 bases align to TRBD2. V shed 0 bases and J 0 bases; nucleotides not matched to a gene: 9. In germline, CDR1 is DFQATT, CDR2 SNEGSKA (reference sequence). The CDR3 runs 17 residues. CDR3 protein: CSARESVWEGSTDTQYF. The CDR3 DNA reads TGCAGTGCTAGAGAATCGGTGTGGGAGGGGAGCACAGATACGCAGTATTTT.

This clonotype was seen more than once but under ten times. The gene calls are TRBV20-1 and TRBJ2-1, with 9 nucleotides matching TRBD2. The germline CDR1 and CDR2 sequences are DFQATT and SNEGSKA (reference sequence). The CDR3 is 19 residues long. V shed 1 base, J shed 4 bases, and the junction held 17 bases outside the gene matches. CDR3 coding DNA: TGCAGTGCTAGAGTGGCGGGCCCGTCGACTAGCGGAGTGTACAATGAGCAGTTCTTC. This sequence encodes CSARVAGPSTSGVYNEQFF.

Remarks on this clonotype: Given the absence of the conserved phenylalanine or tryptophan at the CDR3 end, a read error is likely. The rearrangement joins TRBV7-9 to TRBJ1-5; D not resolved. The CDR3 covers 14 residues. Trimming pared 5 bases from V and 3 bases from J, leaving 11 bases between. Germline V lookup: CDR1 SEHNR, CDR2 FQNEAQ (reference sequence). CDR3 sequence (DNA): TGTGCCAGCAGCAACCGGGCCAACAATCAGCCCCAGCATTCT. Translation gives CASSNRANNQPQHS.